This entry concerns a single T cell receptor beta chain. Its cognate antigen is unknown. These data originate in a study of cytomegalovirus exposure and HLA in healthy donors. Overall study findings and caveats: Certain indistinguishable V segments, among them TRBV6-2 and TRBV6-3, were excluded. When the data were analyzed later, several of the most significant clusters appeared to be linked to common viral pathogens.

60 Vbeta and 13 Jbeta primers were used in PCR. Profiling relied on immunoSEQ multiplex PCR, and the TCRdb table lists in-frame clones only, not all of them. The table shows approximately 93,000 clones, with under 85% occurring only once. All the people who gave samples were healthy bone marrow donors. The CDR3 spans 16 residues. J lost 0 bases, V lost 4 bases, and 7 bases had no gene match. CDR1 is SGHRS and CDR2 is YFSETQ in the germline V gene. Sequenced: PBMCs. The chain uses TRBV5-1 and TRBJ2-3; 8 bases line up with TRBD2. The TCR originated in a woman in her forties in good health and CMV-seronegative. CDR3 nucleotides: TGCGCCAGCAGCGGGCCGGGAGGGGCAAGCACAGATACGCAGTATTTT. It encodes CASSGPGGASTDTQYF.